A selection of T cell receptor beta chains follows, all from one sample in a study of cytomegalovirus exposure and HLA in healthy donors. The repertoire was sequenced with immunoSEQ multiplex PCR; TCRdb's copy has only in-frame clones and lacks some. The sample has around 120,000 clones; roughly 80% are singletons. Material for sequencing was PBMCs. The receptors derive from a young man in good health and CMV-seronegative. CDR3s include the opening cysteine and the closing phenylalanine or tryptophan. Each record gives: V gene, D gene, J gene, CDR3 protein. A D gene is named only where the DNA matches it firmly.

>TRBV4-2|.|TRBJ1-5
CASSQARDSNQPQHF
>TRBV11-2|TRBD1|TRBJ2-7
CASSLGTGGDILHEQYF
>TRBV2|TRBD2|TRBJ2-3
CASRGGIAADTQYF
>TRBV15|.|TRBJ2-3
CATSRGGRERTDTQYF
>TRBV11-2|.|.
CASSPPGRQTYEQYF
>TRBV5-1|TRBD2|TRBJ2-3
CASSPQGLAGGDTQYF
>TRBV5-1|.|TRBJ2-2
CASSLQGLSDGELFF
>TRBV7-3|.|TRBJ2-5
CASSLFREETQYF
>TRBV7-3|.|TRBJ1-1
CASSLNSNTEAFF
>TRBV19|TRBD1|TRBJ2-6
CASSIEGAPGANVLTF
>TRBV5-1|TRBD2|TRBJ2-1
CASSLAGASGDEQFF
>TRBV28|TRBD1|TRBJ1-5
CASSLLTGESNQPQHF
>TRBV4-3|TRBD1|TRBJ2-5
CASSQDQAGGETQYF
>TRBV25-1|.|TRBJ2-7
CASSNRGVRDEQYF
>TRBV6-5|.|TRBJ2-7
CASSYRQLTYEQYF
>TRBV2|TRBD2|TRBJ2-2
CASRRGGSGELFF
>TRBV30|.|TRBJ1-1
CAWSSGLGTEAFF
>TRBV29-1|TRBD2|TRBJ2-1
CSVVTGTSGEQFF
>TRBV7-3|.|TRBJ2-7
CASSLKGARSYEQYF
>TRBV28|.|TRBJ2-7
CASSLWEGSYEQYF
>TRBV28|.|TRBJ2-7
CASSLGGAGSYEQYF
>TRBV6-1|.|TRBJ1-4
CASRGRDEKLFF
>TRBV14|TRBD1|TRBJ1-2
CASSQERTGDGYTF
>TRBV4-1|.|TRBJ1-5
CASSQDRSVQGRGQPQHF
>TRBV6-5|TRBD1|TRBJ1-2
CASSLNRDRTYGYTF
>TRBV5-1|TRBD2|TRBJ2-2
CASSSRAGDPLTGELFF
>TRBV25-1|.|TRBJ1-4
CASSEQQGNEKLFF
>TRBV18|.|TRBJ1-2
CASSPTARGYGYTF
>TRBV15|.|TRBJ1-6
CATSRDKGVSSPLHF
>TRBV9|.|TRBJ2-3
CASSSLLGLPGGDTQYF
>TRBV19|TRBD1|TRBJ2-6
CASSPRGRTGANVLTF
>TRBV27|.|TRBJ2-4
CASSRRGDSPLAKNIQYF
>TRBV28|TRBD1|TRBJ1-5
CASSPGQRNQPQHF
>TRBV6-5|.|TRBJ2-7
CASGAVEGEQYF
>TRBV7-9|TRBD2|TRBJ2-7
CASRPLTPGLAGVEQYF
>TRBV5-1|.|TRBJ1-2
CASSFDTVLYYGYTF
>TRBV5-1|.|TRBJ1-4
CASSPADRSSGLFF
>TRBV19|.|TRBJ1-4
CASTSTRRGYEKLFF
>TRBV4-2|.|TRBJ2-1
CASSRGTTNMEQFF
>TRBV19|TRBD1|TRBJ2-7
CASSNRRGRDPSYEQYF